This entry features one T cell receptor beta chain sequence. Its antigen is unidentified. The CDR3 extends over 15 amino acids. Germline CDR1 is SGHAT and CDR2 is FQNNGV. Trimming took off 1 base at V and 4 bases at J, with 13 bases between the two ends. The record originates from a study of blood T cells in healthy people across ages. Study results and limitations: Naive CD4+ cell counts and diversity both ran higher in long-lived than in aged donors.

Using a J-beta primer mix together with a sample-barcoded 5' primer, a second PCR was run for about 6 to 11 cycles. TCRdb used MiXCR to reprocess the 5' RACE reads, holding one entry per CDR3 protein. The repertoire has some 1,500,000 distinct CDR3 sequences, around 40% of them found once; the top ten carry 4%. The receptor was isolated from a woman aged 18-35 years in good health. J is TRBJ1-1 and V is TRBV11-2, with D possibly being TRBD1 (5 bases). Sequencing was performed on blood. CDR3 sequence (DNA): TGTGCCAGCAGCTTAGTGAGGGGCGGGGCCACTGAAGCTTTCTTT. Its translation: CASSLVRGGATEAFF.